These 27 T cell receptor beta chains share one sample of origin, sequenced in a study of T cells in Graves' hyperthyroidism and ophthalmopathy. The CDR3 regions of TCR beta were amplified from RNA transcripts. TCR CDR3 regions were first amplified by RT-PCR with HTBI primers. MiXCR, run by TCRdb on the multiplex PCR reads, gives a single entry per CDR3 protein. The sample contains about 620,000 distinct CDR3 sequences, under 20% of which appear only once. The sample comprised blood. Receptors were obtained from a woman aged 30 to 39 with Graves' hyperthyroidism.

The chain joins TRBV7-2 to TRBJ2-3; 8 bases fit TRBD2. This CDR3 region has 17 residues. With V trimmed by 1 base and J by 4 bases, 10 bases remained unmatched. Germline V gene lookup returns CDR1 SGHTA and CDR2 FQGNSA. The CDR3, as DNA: TGTGCCAGCAGCTTAGGCCTCAAGCGGGAGACCTCAGATACGCAGTATTTT. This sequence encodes CASSLGLKRETSDTQYF. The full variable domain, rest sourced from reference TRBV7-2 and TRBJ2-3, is GAGVSQSPSNKVTEKGKDVELRCDPISGHTALYWYRQSLGQGLEFLIYFQGNSAPDKSGLPSDRFSAERTGGSVSTLTIQRTQQEDSAVYLCASSLGLKRETSDTQYFGPGTRLTVL.

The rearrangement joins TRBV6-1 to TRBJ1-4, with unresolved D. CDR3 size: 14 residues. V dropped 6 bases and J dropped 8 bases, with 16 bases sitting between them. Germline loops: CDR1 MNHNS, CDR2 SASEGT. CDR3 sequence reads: CASSSDERYEKLFF. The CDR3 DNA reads TGTGCCAGCAGCTCGGACGAGCGGTACGAAAAACTGTTTTTT.

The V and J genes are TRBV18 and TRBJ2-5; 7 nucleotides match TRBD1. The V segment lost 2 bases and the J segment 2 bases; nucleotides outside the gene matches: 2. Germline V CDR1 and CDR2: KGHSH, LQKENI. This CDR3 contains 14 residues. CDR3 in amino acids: CASSPSRGQETQYF. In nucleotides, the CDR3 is TGTGCCAGCTCACCAAGCAGGGGGCAAGAGACCCAGTACTTC.

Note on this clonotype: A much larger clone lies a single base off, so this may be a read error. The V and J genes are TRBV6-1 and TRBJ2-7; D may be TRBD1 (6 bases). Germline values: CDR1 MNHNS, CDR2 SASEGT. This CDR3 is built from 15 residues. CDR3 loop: CASRRDRTNSYEQHF. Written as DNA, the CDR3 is TGTGCCAGCAGGAGAGACAGGACCAACTCCTACGAGCAGCACTTC.

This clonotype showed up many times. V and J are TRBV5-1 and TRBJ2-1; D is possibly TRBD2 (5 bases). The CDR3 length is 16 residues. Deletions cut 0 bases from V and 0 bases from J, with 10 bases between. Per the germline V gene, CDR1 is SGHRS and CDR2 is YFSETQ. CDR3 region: CASSLAAESSYNEQFF. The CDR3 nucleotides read TGCGCCAGCAGCTTGGCAGCGGAGAGCTCCTACAATGAGCAGTTCTTC.

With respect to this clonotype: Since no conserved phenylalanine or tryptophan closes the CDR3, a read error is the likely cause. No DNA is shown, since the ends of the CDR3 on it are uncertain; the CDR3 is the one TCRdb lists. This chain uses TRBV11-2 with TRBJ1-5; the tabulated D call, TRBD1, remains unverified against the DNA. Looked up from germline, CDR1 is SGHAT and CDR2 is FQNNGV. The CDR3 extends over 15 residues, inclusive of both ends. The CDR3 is CASSPGPYPNQPEHL.

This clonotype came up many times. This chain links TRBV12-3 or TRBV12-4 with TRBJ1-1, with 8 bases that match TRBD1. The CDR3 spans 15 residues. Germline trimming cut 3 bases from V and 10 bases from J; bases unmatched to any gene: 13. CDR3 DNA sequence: TGTGCCAGCAGTTTGTTAGCAGGGGGCAAGGTTGGAGCTTTCTTT. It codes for CASSLLAGGKVGAFF.

CDR3 protein: CASSWGTGSEAEAFF. The CDR3 DNA follows: TGTGCCAGCAGCTGGGGGACAGGTTCTGAGGCTGAAGCTTTCTTT. The rearrangement uses TRBV7-9 and TRBJ1-1, with 8 positions matching TRBD1. From germline, CDR1 is SEHNR and CDR2 FQNEAQ (reference sequence). The CDR3 has 15 residues. J was trimmed by 6 bases and V by 4 bases; bases with no gene match: 10.

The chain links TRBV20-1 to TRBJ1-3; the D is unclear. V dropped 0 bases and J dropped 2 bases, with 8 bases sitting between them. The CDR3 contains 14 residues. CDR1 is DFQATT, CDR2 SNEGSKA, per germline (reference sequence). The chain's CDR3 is CSARDRLPGNTIYF. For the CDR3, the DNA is TGCAGTGCTAGAGATCGTCTCCCTGGAAACACCATATATTTT.

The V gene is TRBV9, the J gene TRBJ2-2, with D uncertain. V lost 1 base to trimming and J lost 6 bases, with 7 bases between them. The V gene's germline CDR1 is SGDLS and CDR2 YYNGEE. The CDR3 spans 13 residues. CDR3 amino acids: CASSVFLAGELFF. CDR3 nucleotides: TGTGCCAGCAGCGTATTTCTAGCCGGGGAGCTGTTTTTT.

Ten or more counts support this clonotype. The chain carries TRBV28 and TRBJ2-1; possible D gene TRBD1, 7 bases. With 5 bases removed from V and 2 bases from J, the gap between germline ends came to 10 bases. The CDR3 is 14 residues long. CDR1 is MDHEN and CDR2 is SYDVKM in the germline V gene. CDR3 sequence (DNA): TGTGCCAGCAGTCGCGGGACAGCCTACAATGAGCAGTTCTTC. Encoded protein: CASSRGTAYNEQFF.

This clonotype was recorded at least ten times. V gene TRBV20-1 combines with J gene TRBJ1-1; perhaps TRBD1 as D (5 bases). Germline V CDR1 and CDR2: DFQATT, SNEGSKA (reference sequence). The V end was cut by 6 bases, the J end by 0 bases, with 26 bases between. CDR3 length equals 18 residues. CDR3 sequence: CSALLVRVKGNMNTEAFF. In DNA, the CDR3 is TGCAGTGCCCTACTGGTCAGGGTGAAGGGGAACATGAACACTGAAGCTTTCTTT.

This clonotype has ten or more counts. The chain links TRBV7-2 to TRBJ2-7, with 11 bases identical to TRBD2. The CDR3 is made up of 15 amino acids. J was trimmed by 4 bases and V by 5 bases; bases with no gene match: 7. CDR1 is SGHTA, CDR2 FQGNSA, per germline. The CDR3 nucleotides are TGTGCCAGCAGCCCCCTAGCGGGAGGTGCTTACGAGCAGTACTTC. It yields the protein CASSPLAGGAYEQYF.

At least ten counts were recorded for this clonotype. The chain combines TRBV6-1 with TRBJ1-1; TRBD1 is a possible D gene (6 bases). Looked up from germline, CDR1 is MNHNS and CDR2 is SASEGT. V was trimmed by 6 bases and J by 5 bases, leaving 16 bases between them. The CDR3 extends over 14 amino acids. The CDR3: CASRPLGDTTEAFF. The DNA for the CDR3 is TGTGCCAGCAGACCGCTGGGGGACACAACTGAAGCTTTCTTT.

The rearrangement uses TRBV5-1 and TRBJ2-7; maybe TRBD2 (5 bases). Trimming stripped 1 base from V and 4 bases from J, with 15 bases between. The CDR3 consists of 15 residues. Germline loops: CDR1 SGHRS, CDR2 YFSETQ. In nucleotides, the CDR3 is TGCGCCAGCAGCTTGTACAGCGGAGCGATGTACGAGCAGTACTTC. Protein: CASSLYSGAMYEQYF.

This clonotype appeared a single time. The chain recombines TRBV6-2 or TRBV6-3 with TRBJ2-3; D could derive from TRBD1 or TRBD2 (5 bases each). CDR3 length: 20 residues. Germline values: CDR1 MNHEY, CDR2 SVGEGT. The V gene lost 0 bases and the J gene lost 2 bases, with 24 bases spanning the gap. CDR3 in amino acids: CASSYSRALVLGEHTDTQYF. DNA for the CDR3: TGTGCCAGCAGTTACTCGAGAGCTTTGGTTTTGGGGGAACACACAGATACGCAGTATTTT.

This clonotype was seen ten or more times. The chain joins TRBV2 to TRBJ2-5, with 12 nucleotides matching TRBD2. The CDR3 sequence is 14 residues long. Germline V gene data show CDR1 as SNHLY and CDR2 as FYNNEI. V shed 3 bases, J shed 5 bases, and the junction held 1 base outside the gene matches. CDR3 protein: CASSETSGSETQYF. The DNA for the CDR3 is TGTGCCAGCAGTGAGACTAGCGGGAGTGAGACCCAGTACTTC.

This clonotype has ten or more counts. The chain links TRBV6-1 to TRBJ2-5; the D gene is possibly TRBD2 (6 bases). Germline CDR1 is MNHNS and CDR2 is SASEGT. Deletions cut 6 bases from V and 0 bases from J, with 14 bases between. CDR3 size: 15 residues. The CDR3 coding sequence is TGTGCCAGCAGAGTAGGGACTTCGAACCAAGAGACCCAGTACTTC. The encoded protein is CASRVGTSNQETQYF.

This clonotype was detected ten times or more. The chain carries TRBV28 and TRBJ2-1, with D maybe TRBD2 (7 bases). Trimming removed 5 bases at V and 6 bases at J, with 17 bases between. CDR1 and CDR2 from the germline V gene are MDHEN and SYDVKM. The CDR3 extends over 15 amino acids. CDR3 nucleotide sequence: TGTGCCAGCAGTCCGGGGGCGGGAGCGCGCAATGAGCAGTTCTTC. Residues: CASSPGAGARNEQFF.

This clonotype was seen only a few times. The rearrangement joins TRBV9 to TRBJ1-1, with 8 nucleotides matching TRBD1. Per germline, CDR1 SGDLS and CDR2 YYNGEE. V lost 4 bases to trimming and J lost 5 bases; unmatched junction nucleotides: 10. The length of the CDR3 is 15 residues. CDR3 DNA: TGTGCCAGCAGCAAGCGTCTCGACAGGGGTACTGAAGCTTTCTTT. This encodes CASSKRLDRGTEAFF.

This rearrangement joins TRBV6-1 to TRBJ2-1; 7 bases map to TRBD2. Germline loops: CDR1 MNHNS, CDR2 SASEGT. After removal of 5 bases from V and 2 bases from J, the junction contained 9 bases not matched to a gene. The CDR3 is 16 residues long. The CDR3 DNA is TGTGCCAGCAGTACCCGGCTCCTAGCGGCCTACAATGAGCAGTTCTTC. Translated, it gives CASSTRLLAAYNEQFF.

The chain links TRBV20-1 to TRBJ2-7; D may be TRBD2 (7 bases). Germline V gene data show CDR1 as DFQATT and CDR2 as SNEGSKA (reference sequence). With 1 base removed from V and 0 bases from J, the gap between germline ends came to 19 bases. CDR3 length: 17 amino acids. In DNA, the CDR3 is TGCAGTGCTAGAGGGTGGGGGGGGCCGACCAGCTCCTACGAGCAGTACTTC. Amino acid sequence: CSARGWGGPTSSYEQYF.

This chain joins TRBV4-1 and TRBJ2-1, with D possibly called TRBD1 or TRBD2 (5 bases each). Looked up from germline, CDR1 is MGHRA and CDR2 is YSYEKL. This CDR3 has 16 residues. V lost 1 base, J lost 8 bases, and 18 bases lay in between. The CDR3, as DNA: TGCGCCAGCAGCCAAGTTGGGACGAGGTCAGGGTATGAGCAGTTCTTC. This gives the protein CASSQVGTRSGYEQFF.

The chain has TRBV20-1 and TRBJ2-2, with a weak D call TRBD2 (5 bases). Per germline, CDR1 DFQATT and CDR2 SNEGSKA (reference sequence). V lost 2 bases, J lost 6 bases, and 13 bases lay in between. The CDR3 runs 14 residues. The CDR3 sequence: CSARRTRSAGELFF. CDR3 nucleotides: TGCAGTGCTAGAAGGACCCGTAGCGCCGGGGAGCTGTTTTTT.

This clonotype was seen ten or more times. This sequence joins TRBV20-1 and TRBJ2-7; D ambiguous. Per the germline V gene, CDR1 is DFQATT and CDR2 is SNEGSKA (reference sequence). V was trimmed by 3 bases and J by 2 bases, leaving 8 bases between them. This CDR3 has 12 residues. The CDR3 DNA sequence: TGCAGTGCTAGGGGCCAGGCCTACGAGCAGTACTTC. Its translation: CSARGQAYEQYF.

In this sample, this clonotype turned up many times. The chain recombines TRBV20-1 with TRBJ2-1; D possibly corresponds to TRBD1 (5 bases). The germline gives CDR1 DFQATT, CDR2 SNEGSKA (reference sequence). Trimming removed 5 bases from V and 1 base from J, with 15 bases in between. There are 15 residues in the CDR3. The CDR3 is CSAPDGAASYNEQFF. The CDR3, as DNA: TGCAGTGCTCCGGATGGGGCGGCTTCCTACAATGAGCAGTTCTTC.

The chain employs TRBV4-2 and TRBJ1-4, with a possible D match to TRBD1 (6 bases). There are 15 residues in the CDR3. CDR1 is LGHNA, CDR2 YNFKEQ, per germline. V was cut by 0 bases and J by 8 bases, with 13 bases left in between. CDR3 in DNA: TGTGCCAGCAGCCAAGACGGGTTAACAGGGGAAAAACTGTTTTTT. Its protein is CASSQDGLTGEKLFF.